This is a list of T cell receptor beta chains from one sample in a study of blood T cell repertoires in COVID-19. Data came from immunoSEQ multiplex PCR; TCRdb stores just in-frame clones and leaves some out. Among approximately 220,000 clones listed, 80% to 90% were seen once. Source material: PBMCs or T cells enriched from blood (not recorded which). The receptors come from a middle-aged woman with acute COVID-19. Each CDR3 is given with its conserved first and last residue. Each record gives: D gene, clone size, V gene, J gene, CDR3 protein, CDR3 DNA. A D gene is named only where the DNA matches it firmly. Clone size, where shown, is once, few, many, or a class for clones that have expanded.

TRBD2	NA	TRBV29-1	TRBJ2-3	CSGRLAGSTDTQYF	TGCAGCGGCCGACTAGCGGGGAGCACAGATACGCAGTATTTT
NA	once	TRBV5-6	TRBJ1-5	CASSSQGVDNQPQHF	TGTGCCAGCAGCTCACAGGGAGTCGACAATCAGCCCCAGCATTTT
NA	NA	TRBV15	TRBJ2-7	CATSSLQGTYEQYF	TGTGCCACCAGCAGTCTACAGGGAACCTACGAGCAGTACTTC
NA	few	TRBV4-1	TRBJ2-7	CASSQVSQGRSYEQYF	TGCGCCAGCAGCCAAGTTTCACAGGGCCGCTCCTACGAGCAGTACTTC
NA	NA	TRBV19	TRBJ1-2	CASLDYNYGYTF	TGTGCCAGCCTGGACTATAACTATGGCTACACCTTC
NA	NA	TRBV6-6	TRBJ2-7	CASSYLRPQEQYF	TGTGCCAGCAGTTACTTGCGGCCCCAGGAGCAGTACTTC
NA	NA	TRBV11-2	TRBJ1-5	CASSLTGHFNQPQHF	TGTGCCAGCAGCTTGACCGGACACTTCAATCAGCCCCAGCATTTT
TRBD1	NA	TRBV7-9	TRBJ1-2	CASSKGTGTVNYGYTF	TGTGCCAGCAGTAAGGGGACCGGGACAGTAAACTATGGCTACACCTTC
TRBD1	NA	TRBV18	TRBJ2-2	CASSPPGQGAGTGELFF	TGTGCCAGCTCACCACCGGGACAGGGGGCCGGCACCGGGGAGCTGTTTTTT
NA	NA	TRBV5-1	TRBJ2-7	CASSLTAGENYEQYF	TGCGCCAGCAGCTTGACGGCAGGGGAAAACTACGAGCAGTACTTC
NA	NA	TRBV5-6	TRBJ2-2	CASSMISRANTGELFF	TGTGCCAGCAGTATGATATCCAGGGCTAACACCGGGGAGCTGTTTTTT
TRBD2	NA	TRBV27	TRBJ2-3	CASSLPGLAGDGETDTQYF	TGTGCCAGCAGTCTCCCGGGACTAGCGGGAGACGGGGAAACAGATACGCAGTATTTT
TRBD1	few	TRBV3-1/TRBV3-2	TRBJ1-2	CASSYGQGASNRYTF	TGTGCCAGCAGCTATGGACAGGGGGCTTCGAATCGCTACACCTTC
TRBD1	NA	TRBV24-1	TRBJ2-1	CATRSTGPSYNEQFF	TGTGCCACCAGATCGACAGGGCCGTCCTACAATGAGCAGTTCTTC
NA	NA	TRBV10-3	TRBJ2-2	CAISGAGSAGELFF	TGTGCCATCAGTGGGGCCGGGAGCGCCGGGGAGCTGTTTTTT
NA	NA	TRBV25-1	TRBJ1-1	CASSAQPSHRGNTEAFF	TGTGCCAGCAGTGCGCAGCCTTCACATCGGGGGAACACTGAAGCTTTCTTT
NA	few	TRBV10-2	TRBJ1-1	CASSRQGRMNTEAFF	TGCGCCAGCAGTAGGCAGGGAAGAATGAACACTGAAGCTTTCTTT
NA	NA	TRBV7-9	TRBJ1-1	CASSLTIQTEAFF	TGTGCCAGCAGCTTAACGATCCAGACTGAAGCTTTCTTT
NA	NA	TRBV30	TRBJ2-2	CAWDPGHFGELFF	TGTGCCTGGGACCCGGGACATTTTGGGGAGCTGTTTTTT
NA	NA	TRBV7-9	TRBJ1-3	CASSSDSSGNTIYF	TGTGCCAGCAGCTCGGACAGCTCTGGAAACACCATATATTTT
NA	NA	TRBV7-2	TRBJ2-7	CASSFDSSSYEQYF	TGTGCCAGCAGCTTTGACTCCAGCTCCTACGAGCAGTACTTC
TRBD2	NA	TRBV28	TRBJ2-2	CASSHGTSGSRTGELFF	TGTGCCAGCAGCCATGGGACTAGCGGGAGTCGTACCGGGGAGCTGTTTTTT
NA	NA	TRBV18	TRBJ2-7	CASSPLLSSYEQYF	TGTGCCAGCTCACCGCTACTTAGCTCCTACGAGCAGTACTTC
TRBD2	NA	TRBV28	TRBJ2-3	CASSLGTTSGTSTDTQYF	TGTGCCAGCAGTTTGGGTACGACTAGCGGGACTAGCACAGATACGCAGTATTTT
NA	NA	TRBV24-1	TRBJ1-2	CATADTANYGYTF	TGTGCCACTGCGGACACCGCTAACTATGGCTACACCTTC
TRBD2	NA	TRBV11-3	TRBJ2-1	CASSFSSGYNEQFF	TGTGCCAGCAGCTTTTCTAGCGGCTACAATGAGCAGTTCTTC
NA	NA	TRBV6-5	TRBJ1-5	CASSYRDVGGNQPQHF	TGTGCCAGCAGTTATCGGGACGTTGGGGGGAATCAGCCCCAGCATTTT
NA	NA	TRBV6-5	TRBJ2-5	CASSYSSGLETQYF	TGTGCCAGCAGTTACTCGAGCGGCTTGGAGACCCAGTACTTC
NA	NA	TRBV6-6	TRBJ1-2	CASGQSNGYTF	TGTGCCAGCGGACAGTCGAATGGCTACACCTTC
TRBD1	once	TRBV5-6	TRBJ2-7	CASSSRDRDTYEQYF	TGTGCCAGCAGCTCCCGGGACAGGGACACCTACGAGCAGTACTTC
NA	NA	TRBV19	TRBJ2-2	CASRSVGTGELFF	TGTGCCAGTAGGTCAGTTGGCACCGGGGAGCTGTTTTTT
TRBD1	NA	TRBV5-4	TRBJ1-3	CASSFGQGGGNTIYF	TGTGCCAGCAGTTTTGGACAGGGTGGTGGAAACACCATATATTTT
NA	NA	TRBV7-2	TRBJ1-1	CASSFQRGGTEAFF	TGTGCCAGCAGCTTTCAAAGGGGAGGTACTGAAGCTTTCTTT
TRBD2	few	TRBV7-3	TRBJ2-7	CASSSTGGRLGEQYF	TGTGCCAGCAGCTCCACGGGCGGGAGGTTGGGCGAGCAGTACTTC
TRBD1	NA	TRBV12-5	TRBJ2-5	CASGFSGTGIETQYF	TGTGCTAGTGGTTTCTCCGGGACAGGGATTGAGACCCAGTACTTC
NA	NA	TRBV28	TRBJ1-2	CASRVRPYGYTF	TGTGCCAGCAGGGTCAGGCCTTATGGCTACACCTTC
TRBD2	NA	TRBV5-1	TRBJ2-5	CASSGGSGNQETQYF	TGCGCCAGCAGTGGGGGTAGCGGGAACCAAGAGACCCAGTACTTC
NA	NA	TRBV19	TRBJ2-2	CASNEGNTGELFF	TGTGCCAGTAATGAGGGGAACACCGGGGAGCTGTTTTTT
NA	NA	TRBV7-2	TRBJ1-2	CASSSEGQIYGYTF	TGTGCCAGCAGCTCTGAAGGACAGATCTATGGCTACACCTTC
NA	NA	TRBV7-9	TRBJ2-5	CASSFGERSPQYF	TGTGCCAGCAGCTTCGGCGAGAGGTCTCCCCAGTACTTC
NA	NA	TRBV18	TRBJ1-4	CASSRSGHNEKLFF	TGTGCCAGCTCACGCTCAGGCCATAATGAAAAACTGTTTTTT
TRBD2	NA	TRBV5-8	TRBJ2-2	CASSRREGNTGELFF	TGTGCCAGCAGCCGGCGGGAGGGGAACACCGGGGAGCTGTTTTTT
TRBD1	NA	TRBV12-3/TRBV12-4	TRBJ1-2	CASSRTGSEGYTF	TGTGCCAGCAGTCGGACAGGGAGTGAAGGCTACACCTTC
TRBD2	NA	TRBV5-4	TRBJ2-5	CASSLKLAGFRETQYF	TGTGCCAGCAGCTTGAAACTAGCGGGGTTCCGGGAGACCCAGTACTTC
TRBD1	once	TRBV28	TRBJ2-6	CASSLIGQGGSGANVLTF	TGTGCCAGCAGTTTAATAGGACAGGGTGGCTCTGGGGCCAACGTCCTGACTTTC